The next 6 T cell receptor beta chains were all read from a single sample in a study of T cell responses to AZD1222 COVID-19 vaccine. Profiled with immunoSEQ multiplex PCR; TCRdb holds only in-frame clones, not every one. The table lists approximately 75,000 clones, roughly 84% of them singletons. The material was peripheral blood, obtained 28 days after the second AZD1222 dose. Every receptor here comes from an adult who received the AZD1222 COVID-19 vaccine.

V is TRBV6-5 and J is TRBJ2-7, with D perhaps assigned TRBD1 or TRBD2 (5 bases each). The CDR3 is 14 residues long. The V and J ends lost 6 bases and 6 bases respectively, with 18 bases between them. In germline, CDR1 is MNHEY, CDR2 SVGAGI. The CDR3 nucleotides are TGTGCCAGCAGACCGGGACCGATCCAGGGCGAGCAGTACTTC. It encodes CASRPGPIQGEQYF.

DNA of the CDR3: TGTGCCAGCAGCTCAGACAGGGGGGACGAGCAGTACTTC. Amino acids: CASSSDRGDEQYF. This chain joins TRBV11-3 and TRBJ2-7, with 9 positions matching TRBD1. CDR1 is SGHNT, CDR2 YENEEA, per germline. V lost 4 bases to trimming and J lost 5 bases; unmatched junction nucleotides: 3. The CDR3 covers 13 residues.

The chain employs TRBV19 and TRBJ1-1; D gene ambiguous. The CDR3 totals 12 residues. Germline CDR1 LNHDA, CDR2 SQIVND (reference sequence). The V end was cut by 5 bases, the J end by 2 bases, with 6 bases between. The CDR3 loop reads CASSQRNTEAFF. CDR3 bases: TGTGCCAGTAGTCAGAGAAACACTGAAGCTTTCTTT. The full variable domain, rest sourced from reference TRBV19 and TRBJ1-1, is DGGITQSPKYLFRKEGQNVTLSCEQNLNHDAMYWYRQDPGQGLRLIYYSQIVNDFQKGDIAEGYSVSREKKESFPLTVTSAQKNPTAFYLCASSQRNTEAFFGQGTRLTVV.

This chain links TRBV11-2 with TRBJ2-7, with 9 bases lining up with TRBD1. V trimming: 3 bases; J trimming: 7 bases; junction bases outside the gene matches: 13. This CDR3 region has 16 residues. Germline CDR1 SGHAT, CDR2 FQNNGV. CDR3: CASSLGMTGGVGEQYF. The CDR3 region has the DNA TGTGCCAGCAGCTTGGGTATGACAGGGGGAGTTGGGGAGCAGTACTTC. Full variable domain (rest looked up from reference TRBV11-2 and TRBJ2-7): EAGVAQSPRYKIIEKRQSVAFWCNPISGHATLYWYQQILGQGPKLLIQFQNNGVVDDSQLPKDRFSAERLKGVDSTLKIQPAKLEDSAVYLCASSLGMTGGVGEQYFGPGTRLTVT.

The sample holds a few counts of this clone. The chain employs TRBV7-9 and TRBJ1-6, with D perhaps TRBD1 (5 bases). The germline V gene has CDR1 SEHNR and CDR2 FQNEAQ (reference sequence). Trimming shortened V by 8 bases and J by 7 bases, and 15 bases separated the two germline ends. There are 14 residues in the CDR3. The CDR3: CASGPGPQNSPLHF. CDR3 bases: TGTGCCAGCGGACCGGGACCGCAGAATTCACCCCTCCACTTT.

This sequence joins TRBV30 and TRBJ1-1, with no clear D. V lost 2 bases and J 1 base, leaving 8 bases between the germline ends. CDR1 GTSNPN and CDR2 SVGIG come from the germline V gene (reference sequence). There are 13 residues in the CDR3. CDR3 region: CAWSREPNTEAFF. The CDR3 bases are TGTGCCTGGAGTAGGGAACCGAACACTGAAGCTTTCTTT.